The 25 T cell receptor beta chains below were found in one sample sequenced in a study of blood T cells in healthy people across ages. Primers used in a second PCR of about 7 to 12 cycles were a sample-barcoded 5' primer and a J-beta primer mix. TCRdb reprocessed the 5' RACE reads via MiXCR and lists one record per CDR3 protein. This table has 600,000 to 800,000 distinct CDR3 sequences, about 21% appearing once. Sequencing was carried out using blood. The source is a man aged 65-85 years in good health.

This clonotype was detected only a few times. The CDR3: CASSLDSPRDTGELFF. CDR3 DNA: TGTGCCAGCTCACTAGACAGTCCTAGAGACACCGGGGAGCTGTTTTTT. The rearrangement links TRBV18 to TRBJ2-2; possibly TRBD1 for D (5 bases). The V gene's germline CDR1 is KGHSH and CDR2 LQKENI. Trimming removed 4 bases from V and 3 bases from J, with 15 bases in between. This CDR3 spans 16 amino acids.

This clonotype has just a few counts. This sequence joins TRBV29-1 and TRBJ2-2; D remains unclear. CDR1 is SQVTM, CDR2 ANQGSEA, per germline. V lost 6 bases to trimming and J lost 5 bases, with 7 bases between them. The CDR3 length is 11 residues. The CDR3: CSVDATGELFF. The CDR3 DNA follows: TGCAGCGTCGATGCGACCGGGGAGCTGTTTTTT.

CDR3 nucleotide sequence: TGCAGCGCCGACGGGGGCAGGGAGCAGTTCTTC. Translation gives CSADGGREQFF. This chain uses TRBV29-1 with TRBJ2-1, with D perhaps given as TRBD1 or TRBD2 (6 bases each). Per germline, CDR1 SQVTM and CDR2 ANQGSEA. This CDR3 is built from 11 residues. Trimming cost V 7 bases and J 10 bases, with 14 bases left between them.

The chain couples TRBV4-1 to TRBJ2-3, with D perhaps matching TRBD1 (6 bases). The germline V gene has CDR1 MGHRA and CDR2 YSYEKL. With 1 base removed from V and 0 bases from J, the gap between germline ends came to 8 bases. The CDR3 sequence is 15 residues long. CDR3 nucleotides: TGCGCCAGCAGCCAAGCGGGACACAGCACAGATACGCAGTATTTT. The encoded protein is CASSQAGHSTDTQYF.

This chain links TRBV6-5 with TRBJ2-4, with TRBD2 identical over 7 bases. The V gene's germline CDR1 is MNHEY and CDR2 SVGAGI. The CDR3 is made up of 17 amino acids. With 0 bases clipped from V and 0 bases from J, the junction kept 5 bases outside the gene matches. CDR3 bases: TGTGCCAGCAGTTACTCGGGACTAACGCTAGCCAAAAACATTCAGTACTTC. Translated, it gives CASSYSGLTLAKNIQYF.

This chain uses TRBV10-3 with TRBJ1-5; D not resolved. V lost 0 bases and J lost 5, with 5 bases in between. Germline V gene lookup returns CDR1 ENHRY and CDR2 SYGVKD. This CDR3 is built from 13 residues. The CDR3 DNA sequence: TGTGCCATCAGTGAGTCAAGGGATCAGCCCCAGCATTTT. It yields the protein CAISESRDQPQHF.

This clonotype was seen a few times. The V call is TRBV9, the J call TRBJ2-5, with 10 positions matching TRBD1. The J call is in doubt because the DNA end fits TRBJ2-1 better. CDR1 SGDLS and CDR2 YYNGEE come from the germline V gene. This CDR3 spans 14 amino acids. This CDR3 is CASSVGDRGDEQFF. For the CDR3, the DNA is TGTGCCAGCAGCGTAGGGGACAGGGGAGATGAGCAGTTCTTC.

The chain carries TRBV20-1 and TRBJ2-7; TRBD1 or TRBD2 may be the D gene (5 bases each). Germline CDR1 reads DFQATT; CDR2 reads SNEGSKA (reference sequence). This CDR3 spans 14 amino acids. Trimming left V 3 bases short and J 3 bases short, with 15 bases between. For the CDR3, the DNA is TGCAGTGCTAGTCTGGGGACCGCGAACTACGAGCAGTACTTC. This translates into CSASLGTANYEQYF.

V and J are TRBV11-2 and TRBJ2-1; D not resolved. V lost 1 base to trimming and J lost 1 base, with 11 bases between them. This CDR3 comprises 16 residues. The V gene's germline CDR1 is SGHAT and CDR2 FQNNGV. The CDR3 here is CASSLGLDASYNEQFF. In nucleotides, the CDR3 is TGTGCCAGCAGCTTAGGGTTGGATGCGTCCTACAATGAGCAGTTCTTC. The entire variable domain, with the rest obtained from reference TRBV11-2 and TRBJ2-1, is as follows: EAGVAQSPRYKIIEKRQSVAFWCNPISGHATLYWYQQILGQGPKLLIQFQNNGVVDDSQLPKDRFSAERLKGVDSTLKIQPAKLEDSAVYLCASSLGLDASYNEQFFGPGTRLTVL.

The genes are TRBV15 and TRBJ2-2; D gene ambiguous. V dropped 1 base and J dropped 1 base, with 7 bases sitting between them. The germline gives CDR1 LNHNV, CDR2 YYDKDF (reference sequence). This CDR3 comprises 15 residues. CDR3 loop: CATSRGGRNTGELFF. In DNA form, the CDR3 reads TGTGCCACCAGCAGAGGAGGCAGGAACACCGGGGAGCTGTTTTTT.

The count of this clonotype is one. The chain is built from TRBV5-1 and TRBJ2-5; 8 nucleotides align to TRBD1. V lost 4 bases to trimming and J lost 2 bases; unmatched junction nucleotides: 10. This CDR3 comprises 16 residues. Per the germline V gene, CDR1 is SGHRS and CDR2 is YFSETQ. The CDR3 region is CASSKLRDRLQETQYF. Here the CDR3 DNA reads TGCGCCAGCAGCAAACTCCGGGACAGGCTGCAAGAGACCCAGTACTTC.

Of note for this clonotype: A read error may produce the germline difference seen at one junction end. The chain combines TRBV10-3 with TRBJ1-3, with 8 nucleotides matching TRBD1. The CDR3 sequence is 18 residues long. Per germline, CDR1 ENHRY and CDR2 SYGVKD. Written as DNA, the CDR3 is TGTGCCATCAGTGAGTTTGGGCCGGGACAGGTCTCTGGAAGCACCATATATTTT. This codes for CAISEFGPGQVSGSTIYF.

A word on this clonotype: Given a much more abundant clone one base away, this may be a read error. The genes are TRBV28 and TRBJ2-7; maybe TRBD2 (5 bases). Germline CDR1 reads MDHEN; CDR2 reads SYDVKM. The V end was cut by 5 bases, the J end by 5 bases, with 13 bases between. The CDR3 covers 13 residues. The chain's CDR3 is CASSRGGLHEQYF. DNA for the CDR3: TGTGCCAGCAGTAGAGGTGGACTCCACGAGCAGTACTTC.

V gene TRBV20-1 combines with J gene TRBJ2-1; no reliable D call. This CDR3 is 17 amino acids long. Trimming removed 1 base from V and 0 bases from J, with 16 bases in between. Germline CDR1 is DFQATT and CDR2 is SNEGSKA (reference sequence). The CDR3 DNA is TGCAGTGCTAGAGGGATACCGAAAATAAGCTCCTACAATGAGCAGTTCTTC. Encoded protein: CSARGIPKISSYNEQFF.

Only a few counts were recorded for this clonotype. V usage is TRBV5-6 and J usage is TRBJ2-2; 8 nucleotides match TRBD1. In germline, CDR1 is SGHDT, CDR2 YYEEEE. The length of the CDR3 is 17 residues. V lost 4 bases to trimming and J lost 1 base; unmatched junction nucleotides: 9. DNA for the CDR3: TGTGCCAGCAGCAGCCGTCACGGACAGGGGAACACCGGGGAGCTGTTTTTT. It encodes CASSSRHGQGNTGELFF.

The rearrangement uses TRBV12-5 and TRBJ2-2; 13 nucleotides agree with TRBD2. Germline CDR1 is LGHNT and CDR2 is FRNRAP. CDR3 length: 16 amino acids. V shed 6 bases and J 7 bases; nucleotides not matched to a gene: 8. This CDR3 reads CASGRTSGRRGGELFF. The DNA for the CDR3 is TGTGCTAGTGGCCGGACTAGCGGGAGACGTGGCGGGGAGCTGTTTTTT. The full variable domain, completed using reference TRBV12-5 and TRBJ2-2, is DARVTQTPRHKVTEMGQEVTMRCQPILGHNTVFWYRQTMMQGLELLAYFRNRAPLDDSGMPKDRFSAEMPDATLATLKIQPSEPRDSAVYFCASGRTSGRRGGELFFGEGSRLTVL.

This clonotype was counted a few times. The chain links TRBV7-2 to TRBJ2-5; TRBD2 is a possible D gene (5 bases). CDR1 and CDR2 from the germline V gene are SGHTA and FQGNSA. CDR3 length: 14 residues. V lost 5 bases and J 5 bases, leaving 15 bases between the germline ends. The CDR3 loop is CASSMLRGRETQYF. The CDR3 DNA follows: TGTGCCAGCAGCATGCTCCGAGGGCGTGAGACCCAGTACTTC.

The table lists this clonotype with a few counts. The V call is TRBV20-1, the J call TRBJ2-5, with D maybe TRBD2 (5 bases). V was clipped by 4 bases and J by 3 bases, with 12 bases between them. The CDR3 has 13 residues. Germline V gives CDR1 DFQATT, CDR2 SNEGSKA (reference sequence). In DNA form, the CDR3 reads TGCAGTGCTACCGGACTGGCCGAAGAGACCCAGTACTTC. Its protein is CSATGLAEETQYF.

A few counts support this clonotype. The chain combines TRBV12-3 or TRBV12-4 with TRBJ1-6, with D unclear. Trimming took off 4 bases at V and 14 bases at J, with 12 bases between the two ends. This CDR3 is 12 amino acids long. For the CDR3, the DNA is TGTGCCAGCAGTTCCTCAGGAGCGACCCTCCACTTT. Its protein product is CASSSSGATLHF.

This clonotype was counted between two and nine times. The chain is built from TRBV5-6 and TRBJ2-5; TRBD2 agrees at 13 bases. Germline-derived CDR1 and CDR2 are SGHDT and YYEEEE. The CDR3 totals 17 residues. Trimming cost V 4 bases and J 4 bases; bases outside gene matches: 10. The CDR3 DNA reads TGTGCCAGCAGCCCGAAAAGACTAGCGGGAGGTTTAGAGACCCAGTACTTC. Its translation is CASSPKRLAGGLETQYF.

This chain joins TRBV6-5 and TRBJ1-6, with 9 bases matching TRBD1. Germline CDR1 and CDR2: MNHEY and SVGAGI. The junction had 9 bases not matched to a gene; V was cut back by 5 bases and J by 10 bases. The CDR3 extends over 15 amino acids. The CDR3 bases are TGTGCCAGCAGTAATGGACAGGGGAAGGGCTCACCCCTCCACTTT. It specifies CASSNGQGKGSPLHF.

This clonotype has only a few counts. The chain carries TRBV5-4 and TRBJ1-2, with D possibly being TRBD1 (5 bases). The CDR3 is 15 residues long. Trimming cost V 0 bases and J 0 bases, with 9 bases left between them. Germline CDR1 SGHNT, CDR2 YYREEE (reference sequence). CDR3 region: CASSLVGQANYGYTF. CDR3 nucleotides: TGTGCCAGCAGCTTGGTGGGGCAAGCTAACTATGGCTACACCTTC. The variable domain in full, with the rest retrieved from reference TRBV5-4 and TRBJ1-2, is ETGVTQSPTHLIKTRGQQVTLRCSSQSGHNTVSWYQQALGQGPQFIFQYYREEENGRGNFPPRFSGLQFPNYSSELNVNALELDDSALYLCASSLVGQANYGYTFGSGTRLTVV.

The chain links TRBV7-3 to TRBJ2-5; the match to TRBD1 covers 7 bases. TRBJ2-1 matches the DNA end more closely, so the J call is doubtful. Germline CDR1 reads SGHTA; CDR2 reads FQGTGA. The CDR3 extends over 14 amino acids. CDR3 nucleotide sequence: TGTGCCAGCAGCTTAGCGGACAGGTACAATGAGCAGTTCTTC. Encoded protein: CASSLADRYNEQFF.

This clonotype was seen only a few times. The V and J genes are TRBV3-1 and TRBJ1-3; D is unresolved. This CDR3 spans 16 amino acids. V was trimmed by 0 bases and J by 2 bases, leaving 11 bases between them. Germline-derived CDR1 and CDR2 are LGHDT and YNNKEL (reference sequence). The CDR3 bases are TGTGCCAGCAGCCAAGAGGGCAGATCAACTGGAAACACCATATATTTT. Amino acid sequence: CASSQEGRSTGNTIYF. Based on the CDR3 plus reference TRBV3-1 and TRBJ1-3, the full variable domain is DTAVSQTPKYLVTQMGNDKSIKCEQNLGHDTMYWYKQDSKKFLKIMFSYNNKELIINETVPNRFSPKSPDKAHLNLHINSLELGDSAVYFCASSQEGRSTGNTIYFGEGSWLTVV.

This clonotype has only one observation. A single base separates this from a much larger clone, so it may be a read error. The chain carries TRBV7-2 and TRBJ2-3, with D unclear. In germline, CDR1 is SGHTA, CDR2 FQGNSA. There are 13 residues in the CDR3. CDR3 amino acids: CAGSSLYTDTQYF. The DNA of the CDR3 is TGTGCCGGCAGCTCCTTGTACACAGATACGCAGTATTTT. The complete variable domain, with remaining parts taken from reference TRBV7-2 and TRBJ2-3, reads GAGVSQSPSNKVTEKGKDVELRCDPISGHTALYWYRQSLGQGLEFLIYFQGNSAPDKSGLPSDRFSAERTGGSVSTLTIQRTQQEDSAVYLCAGSSLYTDTQYFGPGTRLTVL.